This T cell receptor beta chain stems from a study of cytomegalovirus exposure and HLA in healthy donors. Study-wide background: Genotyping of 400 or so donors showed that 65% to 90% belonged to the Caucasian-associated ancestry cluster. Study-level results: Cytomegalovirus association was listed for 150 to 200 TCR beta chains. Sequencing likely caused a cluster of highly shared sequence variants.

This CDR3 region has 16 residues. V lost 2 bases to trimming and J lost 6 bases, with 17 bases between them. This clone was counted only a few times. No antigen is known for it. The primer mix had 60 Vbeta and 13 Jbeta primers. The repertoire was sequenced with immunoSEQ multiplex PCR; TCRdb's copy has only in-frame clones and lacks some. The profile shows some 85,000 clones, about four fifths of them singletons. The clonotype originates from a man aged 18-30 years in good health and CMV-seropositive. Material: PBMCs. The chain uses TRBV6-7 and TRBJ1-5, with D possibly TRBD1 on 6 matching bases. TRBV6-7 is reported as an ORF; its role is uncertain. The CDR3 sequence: CASSYGCRGGGQPQHF. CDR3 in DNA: TGTGCCAGCAGTTACGGGTGCAGGGGAGGGGGTCAGCCCCAGCATTTT.